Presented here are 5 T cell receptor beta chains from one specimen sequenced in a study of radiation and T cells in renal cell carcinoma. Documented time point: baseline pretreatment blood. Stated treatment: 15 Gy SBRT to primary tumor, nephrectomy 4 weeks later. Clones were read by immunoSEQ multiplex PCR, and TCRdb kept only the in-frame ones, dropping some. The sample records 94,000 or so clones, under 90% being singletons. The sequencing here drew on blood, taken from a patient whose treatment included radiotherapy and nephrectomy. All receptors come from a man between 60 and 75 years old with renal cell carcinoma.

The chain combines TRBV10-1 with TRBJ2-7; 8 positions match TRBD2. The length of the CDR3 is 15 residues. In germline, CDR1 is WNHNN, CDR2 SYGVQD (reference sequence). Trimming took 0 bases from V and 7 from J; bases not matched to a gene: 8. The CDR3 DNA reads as TGCGCCAGCAGTGAGTCCGGGGCCCGGGGGGGGGAGCAGTACTTC. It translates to CASSESGARGGEQYF.

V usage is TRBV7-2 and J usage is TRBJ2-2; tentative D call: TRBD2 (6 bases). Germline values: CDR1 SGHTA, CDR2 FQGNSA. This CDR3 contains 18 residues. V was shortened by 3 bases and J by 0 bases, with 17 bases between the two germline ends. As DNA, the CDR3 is TGTGCCAGCAGCTTTCCCTCTGGCGGGGCTCCGAACACCGGGGAGCTGTTTTTT. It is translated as CASSFPSGGAPNTGELFF.

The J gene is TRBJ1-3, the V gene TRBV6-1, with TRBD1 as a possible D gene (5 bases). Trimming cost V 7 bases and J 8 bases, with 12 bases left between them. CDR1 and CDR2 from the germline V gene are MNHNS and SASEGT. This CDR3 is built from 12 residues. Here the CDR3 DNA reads TGTGCCAGCATCGGGGGTGGGGACACCATATATTTT. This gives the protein CASIGGGDTIYF.

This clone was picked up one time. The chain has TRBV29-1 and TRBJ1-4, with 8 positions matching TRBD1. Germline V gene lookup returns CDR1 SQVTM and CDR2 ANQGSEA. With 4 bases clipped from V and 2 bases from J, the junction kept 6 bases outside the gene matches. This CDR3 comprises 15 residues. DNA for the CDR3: TGCAGCGTTGGACCAGGGGGCAGCACTAATGAAAAACTGTTTTTT. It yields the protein CSVGPGGSTNEKLFF.

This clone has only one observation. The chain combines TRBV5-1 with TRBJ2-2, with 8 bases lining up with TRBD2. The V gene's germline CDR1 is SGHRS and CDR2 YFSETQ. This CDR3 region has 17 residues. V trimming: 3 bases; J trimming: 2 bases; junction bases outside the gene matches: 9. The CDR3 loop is CASSSGLALFNTGELFF. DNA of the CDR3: TGCGCCAGCAGCTCCGGACTAGCCTTATTCAACACCGGGGAGCTGTTTTTT.